The 20 T cell receptor beta chains given below trace back to one sample, sequenced in a study of human T cells and chemical hapten exposure. The time point is: patch test 1, 2 weeks after DPC sensitization. Treatment: therapeutic diphenylcyclopropenone sensitization with weekly scalp DPC. TCRdb fed the RACE reads into MiXCR, producing one record per CDR3 protein. Of roughly 360,000 distinct CDR3 sequences in the sample, around 4.8% were seen once. Sequencing was performed on whole blood, taken in connection with sensitization to the hapten diphenylcyclopropenone (DPC). These receptors were taken from a woman aged 50 to 60 with alopecia areata. Some clones in this sample may be carry-over from other donors' samples.

This clonotype was seen ten or more times. The V call is TRBV27, the J call TRBJ2-1; D call uncertain. The CDR3 covers 15 residues. Trimming cost V 4 bases and J 6 bases, with 16 bases left between them. CDR1 and CDR2 (germline): MNHEY, SMNVEV (reference sequence). CDR3 sequence: CASSSLTFAPNEQFF. The CDR3 DNA is TGTGCCAGCAGTTCCCTCACGTTCGCGCCCAATGAGCAGTTCTTC.

This clonotype appeared many times. The chain carries TRBV20-1 and TRBJ2-3; TRBD2 matches 11 bases. V was pared by 6 bases and J by 4 bases, with 12 bases of the junction left unmatched. The CDR3 covers 16 residues. In germline, CDR1 is DFQATT, CDR2 SNEGSKA (reference sequence). In nucleotides, the CDR3 is TGCAGTGCCCCCGTGGGTAGCGGGGGGGCCCCAGATACGCAGTATTTT. Translation gives CSAPVGSGGAPDTQYF.

The chain combines TRBV28 with TRBJ1-2; 8 bases align to TRBD1. V shed 5 bases, J shed 2 bases, and the junction held 7 bases outside the gene matches. The CDR3 is made up of 15 amino acids. Germline V lookup: CDR1 MDHEN, CDR2 SYDVKM. CDR3 in DNA: TGTGCCAGCAGTCTCTTCCGGGACAGGAACTATGGCTACACCTTC. This gives the protein CASSLFRDRNYGYTF.

This clonotype came up many times. The chain carries TRBV5-1 and TRBJ2-2; D might be TRBD1 (6 bases). The CDR3 totals 16 residues. The V end was cut by 0 bases, the J end by 4 bases, with 13 bases between. The germline CDR1 and CDR2 sequences are SGHRS and YFSETQ. The CDR3 reads CASSLVGGRGTGELFF. The CDR3 nucleotides are TGCGCCAGCAGCTTGGTTGGGGGCCGTGGCACCGGGGAGCTGTTTTTT.

This clonotype was recorded many times. V gene TRBV6-1 combines with J gene TRBJ1-1; unclear D gene. Per the germline V gene, CDR1 is MNHNS and CDR2 is SASEGT. The CDR3 spans 13 residues. V was clipped by 4 bases and J by 1 base, with 7 bases between them. CDR3 DNA sequence: TGTGCCAGCAGTGCGGCGGAGAACACTGAAGCTTTCTTT. Its protein is CASSAAENTEAFF.

In its sample, this clonotype was seen many times. The chain links TRBV2 to TRBJ2-1; 7 nucleotides align to TRBD2. The junction had 7 bases not matched to a gene; V was cut back by 7 bases and J by 7 bases. In germline, CDR1 is SNHLY, CDR2 FYNNEI. There are 13 residues in the CDR3. The CDR3 here is CASNLAEGNEQFF. The CDR3 nucleotides are TGTGCCAGCAACCTAGCGGAGGGTAATGAGCAGTTCTTC.

The chain is built from TRBV30 and TRBJ1-4; D is unclear. V was pared by 3 bases and J by 3 bases, with 8 bases between. CDR1 and CDR2 from the germline V gene are GTSNPN and SVGIG (reference sequence). CDR3 size: 13 residues. The CDR3 sequence: CAWSLLPNEKLFF. The DNA of the CDR3 is TGTGCCTGGAGCCTTCTCCCTAATGAAAAACTGTTTTTT.

This clonotype was seen repeatedly, ten times or more. The V gene is TRBV5-6, the J gene TRBJ2-1; D tentatively fits TRBD1 or TRBD2 (5 bases each). Trimming removed 3 bases from V and 5 bases from J, with 9 bases in between. The CDR3 totals 13 residues. The V gene's germline CDR1 is SGHDT and CDR2 YYEEEE. The CDR3: CASSWDVHNEQFF. The CDR3 nucleotides are TGTGCCAGCAGCTGGGACGTTCACAATGAGCAGTTCTTC.

This clonotype was observed many times. The chain links TRBV4-3 to TRBJ1-1; D is ambiguous. V was cut by 1 base and J by 7 bases, with 10 bases left in between. The CDR3 runs 13 residues. In germline, CDR1 is LGHNA, CDR2 YSLEER. CDR3 DNA: TGCGCCAGCAGCCAAGGGATTAGGGATGAAGCTTTCTTT. Protein: CASSQGIRDEAFF.

This clonotype has ten or more counts. The chain has TRBV9 and TRBJ1-6; D is unresolved. Trimming removed 9 bases from V and 8 bases from J, with 21 bases in between. CDR3 length equals 15 residues. The V gene's germline CDR1 is SGDLS and CDR2 YYNGEE. Written as DNA, the CDR3 is TGTGCCACCTTAGGAGGTGGCAGCATGGATTCACCCCTCCACTTT. It specifies CATLGGGSMDSPLHF.

Only a few counts were recorded for this clonotype. The chain uses TRBV29-1 and TRBJ2-2; D uncertain. CDR3 length: 13 amino acids. Trimming took off 3 bases at V and 0 bases at J, with 5 bases between the two ends. Germline-derived CDR1 and CDR2 are SQVTM and ANQGSEA. CDR3 in DNA: TGCAGCGTTGACGCAGCGAACACCGGGGAGCTGTTTTTT. Protein sequence: CSVDAANTGELFF.

The chain links TRBV6-5 to TRBJ2-7; 7 positions match TRBD1. V was clipped by 2 bases and J by 4 bases; unmatched bases: 5. The CDR3 sequence is 14 residues long. CDR1 and CDR2 from the germline V gene are MNHEY and SVGAGI. The CDR3 sequence is CASSYQRQGYEQYF. In DNA form, the CDR3 reads TGTGCCAGCAGTTACCAGAGACAGGGTTACGAGCAGTACTTC.

Ten or more counts support this clonotype. The rearrangement uses TRBV29-1 and TRBJ2-1; maybe TRBD2 (5 bases). The CDR3 sequence is 10 residues long. Germline CDR1 SQVTM, CDR2 ANQGSEA. Trimming stripped 1 base from V and 13 bases from J, with 8 bases between. The CDR3 protein is CSVEGPGQFF. The CDR3 coding sequence is TGCAGCGTTGAAGGTCCGGGACAGTTCTTC.

The chain joins TRBV6-5 to TRBJ2-7; 8 bases fit TRBD1. CDR1 is MNHEY, CDR2 SVGAGI, per germline. V lost 0 bases to trimming and J lost 3 bases; unmatched junction nucleotides: 4. The CDR3 has 15 residues. The CDR3 DNA is TGTGCCAGCAGTTACTCTGGGACAGGAGTCTACGAGCAGTACTTC. As protein: CASSYSGTGVYEQYF.

This clonotype was detected many times. This chain uses TRBV10-3 with TRBJ1-1; TRBD1 matches at 7 bases. V lost 6 bases to trimming and J lost 8 bases; unmatched junction nucleotides: 12. The length of the CDR3 is 14 residues. Germline V gives CDR1 ENHRY, CDR2 SYGVKD. The CDR3 DNA follows: TGTGCCATCAGCCAGAACCCAGGGGGTAGAGAAGCTTTCTTT. Its protein is CAISQNPGGREAFF.

V and J are TRBV3-1 and TRBJ2-5; D may be TRBD2 (6 bases). Trimming removed 3 bases from V and 3 bases from J, with 11 bases in between. The CDR3 runs to 14 residues. From germline, CDR1 is LGHDT and CDR2 YNNKEL (reference sequence). As DNA, the CDR3 is TGTGCCAGCAGCCACCGGACTATTAAAGAGACCCAGTACTTC. Its protein product is CASSHRTIKETQYF.

This clonotype was observed at least ten times. The CDR3 protein is CASSQEGATGELFF. The CDR3 bases are TGCGCCAGCAGCCAAGAGGGTGCTACCGGGGAGCTGTTTTTT. V usage is TRBV4-3 and J usage is TRBJ2-2, with D unclear. This CDR3 comprises 14 residues. The germline CDR1 and CDR2 sequences are LGHNA and YSLEER. V gave up 0 bases and J gave up 5 bases, with 7 bases separating them.

This clonotype was seen ten or more times. The chain links TRBV12-3 or TRBV12-4 to TRBJ1-1; 10 positions match TRBD1. This CDR3 contains 15 residues. J gave up 3 bases and V 5 bases, and 6 bases lay outside the gene matches. The CDR3 DNA reads TGTGCCAGCAGTCCCCGGACAGGGGGGGACACTGAAGCTTTCTTT. This gives the protein CASSPRTGGDTEAFF.

J is TRBJ1-4 and V is TRBV25-1; 9 bases agree with TRBD1. Looked up from germline, CDR1 is MGHDK and CDR2 is SYGVNS. The ends lost 4 bases at V and 5 bases at J; junction bases unmatched: 5. The CDR3 totals 15 residues. CDR3 sequence reads: CASSVPGTGNEKLFF. DNA of the CDR3: TGTGCCAGCAGTGTCCCCGGGACAGGGAATGAAAAACTGTTTTTT. Drawing the rest from reference TRBV25-1 and TRBJ1-4, the complete variable domain is EADIYQTPRYLVIGTGKKITLECSQTMGHDKMYWYQQDPGMELHLIHYSYGVNSTEKGDLSSESTVSRIRTEHFPLTLESARPSHTSQYLCASSVPGTGNEKLFFGSGTQLSVL.

This clonotype was observed many times. The chain carries TRBV7-2 and TRBJ1-6; D not certain. Germline V CDR1 and CDR2: SGHTA, FQGNSA. CDR3 length equals 13 residues. The V and J ends lost 2 bases and 8 bases respectively, with 7 bases between them. CDR3 sequence (DNA): TGTGCCAGCAGCTTAATGATGGATTCACCCCTCCACTTT. It encodes CASSLMMDSPLHF.